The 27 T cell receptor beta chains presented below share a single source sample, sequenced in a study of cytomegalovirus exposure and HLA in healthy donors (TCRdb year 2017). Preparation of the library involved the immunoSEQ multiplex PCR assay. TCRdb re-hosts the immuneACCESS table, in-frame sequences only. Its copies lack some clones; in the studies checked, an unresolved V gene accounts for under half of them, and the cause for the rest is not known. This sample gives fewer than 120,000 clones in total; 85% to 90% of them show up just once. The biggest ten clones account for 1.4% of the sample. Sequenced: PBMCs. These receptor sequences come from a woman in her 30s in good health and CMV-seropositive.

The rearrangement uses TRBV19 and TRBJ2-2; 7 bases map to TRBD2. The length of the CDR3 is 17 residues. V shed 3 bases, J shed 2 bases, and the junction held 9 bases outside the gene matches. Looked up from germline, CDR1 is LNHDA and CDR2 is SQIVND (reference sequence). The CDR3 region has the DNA TGTGCCAGTAGTATCGCGGGAGTGGATACCAACACCGGGGAGCTGTTTTTT. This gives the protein CASSIAGVDTNTGELFF.

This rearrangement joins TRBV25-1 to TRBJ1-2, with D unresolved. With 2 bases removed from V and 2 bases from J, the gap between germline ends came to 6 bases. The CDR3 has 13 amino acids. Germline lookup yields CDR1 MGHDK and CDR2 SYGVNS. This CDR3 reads CASSEGANYGYTF. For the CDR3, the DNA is TGTGCCAGCAGTGAAGGTGCGAACTATGGCTACACCTTC.

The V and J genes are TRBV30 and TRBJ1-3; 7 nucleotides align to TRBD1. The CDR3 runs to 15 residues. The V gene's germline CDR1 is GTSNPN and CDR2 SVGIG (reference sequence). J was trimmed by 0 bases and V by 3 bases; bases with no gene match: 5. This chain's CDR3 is CAWSKTGISGNTIYF. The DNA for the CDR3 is TGTGCCTGGAGCAAGACAGGGATCTCTGGAAACACCATATATTTT.

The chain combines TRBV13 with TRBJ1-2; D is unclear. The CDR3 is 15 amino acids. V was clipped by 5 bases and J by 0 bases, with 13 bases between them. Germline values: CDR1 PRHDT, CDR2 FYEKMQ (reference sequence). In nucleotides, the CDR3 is TGTGCCAGCAGCACCATCTTCTCAGCTAACTATGGCTACACCTTC. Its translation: CASSTIFSANYGYTF.

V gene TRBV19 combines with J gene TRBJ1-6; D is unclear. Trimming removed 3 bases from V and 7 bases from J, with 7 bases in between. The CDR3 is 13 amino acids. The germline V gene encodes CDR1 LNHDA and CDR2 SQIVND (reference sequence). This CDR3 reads CASSIGKNSPLHF. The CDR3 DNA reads TGTGCCAGTAGTATCGGGAAAAATTCACCCCTCCACTTT. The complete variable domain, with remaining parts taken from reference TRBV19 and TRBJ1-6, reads DGGITQSPKYLFRKEGQNVTLSCEQNLNHDAMYWYRQDPGQGLRLIYYSQIVNDFQKGDIAEGYSVSREKKESFPLTVTSAQKNPTAFYLCASSIGKNSPLHFGNGTRLTVT.

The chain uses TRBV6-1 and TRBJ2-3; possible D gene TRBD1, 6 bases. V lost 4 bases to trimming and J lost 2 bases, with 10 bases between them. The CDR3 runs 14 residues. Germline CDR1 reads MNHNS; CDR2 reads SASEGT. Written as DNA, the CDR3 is TGTGCCAGCAGTGTTGGACAGCCCACAGATACGCAGTATTTT. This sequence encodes CASSVGQPTDTQYF.

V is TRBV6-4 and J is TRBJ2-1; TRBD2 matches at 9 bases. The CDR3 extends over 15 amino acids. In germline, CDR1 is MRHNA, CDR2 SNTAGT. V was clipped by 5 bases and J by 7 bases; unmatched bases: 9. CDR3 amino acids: CASSPRAGGGNEQFF. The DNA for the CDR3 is TGTGCCAGCAGTCCCAGGGCGGGAGGGGGTAATGAGCAGTTCTTC.

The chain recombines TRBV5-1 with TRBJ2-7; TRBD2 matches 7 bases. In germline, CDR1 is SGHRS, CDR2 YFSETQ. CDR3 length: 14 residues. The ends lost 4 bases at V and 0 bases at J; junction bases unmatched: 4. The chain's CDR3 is CASSVTGGSYEQYF. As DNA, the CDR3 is TGCGCCAGCAGCGTGACGGGGGGCTCCTACGAGCAGTACTTC.

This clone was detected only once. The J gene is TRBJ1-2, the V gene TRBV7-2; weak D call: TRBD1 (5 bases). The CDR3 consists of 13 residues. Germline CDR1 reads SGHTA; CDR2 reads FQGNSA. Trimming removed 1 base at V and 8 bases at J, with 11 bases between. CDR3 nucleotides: TGTGCCAGCAGCTTAGGTTGGGGGGACGGCTACACCTTC. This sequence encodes CASSLGWGDGYTF.

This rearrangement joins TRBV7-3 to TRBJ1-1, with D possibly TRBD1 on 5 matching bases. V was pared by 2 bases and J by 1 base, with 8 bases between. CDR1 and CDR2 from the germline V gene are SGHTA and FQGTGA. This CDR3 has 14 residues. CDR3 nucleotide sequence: TGTGCCAGCAGCTTACTGGGGCAGAACACTGAAGCTTTCTTT. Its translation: CASSLLGQNTEAFF.

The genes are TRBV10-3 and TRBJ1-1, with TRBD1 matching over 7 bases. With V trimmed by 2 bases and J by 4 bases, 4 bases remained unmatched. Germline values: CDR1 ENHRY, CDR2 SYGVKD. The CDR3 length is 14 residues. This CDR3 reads CAISEQGVSTEAFF. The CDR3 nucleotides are TGTGCCATCAGTGAGCAGGGGGTGAGCACTGAAGCTTTCTTT.

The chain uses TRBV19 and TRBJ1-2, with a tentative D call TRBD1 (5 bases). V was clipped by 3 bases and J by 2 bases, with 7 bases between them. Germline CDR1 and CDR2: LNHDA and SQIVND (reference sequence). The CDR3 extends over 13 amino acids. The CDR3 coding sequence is TGTGCCAGTAGTATCGGACACAACTATGGCTACACCTTC. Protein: CASSIGHNYGYTF.

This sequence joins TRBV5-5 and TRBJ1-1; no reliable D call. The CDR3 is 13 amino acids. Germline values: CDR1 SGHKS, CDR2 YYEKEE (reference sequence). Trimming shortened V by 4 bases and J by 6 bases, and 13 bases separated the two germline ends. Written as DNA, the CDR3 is TGTGCCAGCAGCAACCCCGGCGGGTCTGAAGCTTTCTTT. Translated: CASSNPGGSEAFF.

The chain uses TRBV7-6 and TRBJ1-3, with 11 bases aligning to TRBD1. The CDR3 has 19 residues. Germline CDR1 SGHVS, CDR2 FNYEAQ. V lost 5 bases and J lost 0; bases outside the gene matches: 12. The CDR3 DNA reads TGTGCCAGCAGCCCCGGGACAGGGGGAGGTTTAAGCTCTGGAAACACCATATATTTT. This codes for CASSPGTGGGLSSGNTIYF.

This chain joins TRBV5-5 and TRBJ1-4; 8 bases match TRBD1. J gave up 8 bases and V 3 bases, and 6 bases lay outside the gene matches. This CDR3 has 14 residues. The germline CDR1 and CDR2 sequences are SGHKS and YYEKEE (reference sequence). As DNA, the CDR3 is TGTGCCAGCAGCTACGACAGGGGCTCCGAAAAACTGTTTTTT. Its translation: CASSYDRGSEKLFF.

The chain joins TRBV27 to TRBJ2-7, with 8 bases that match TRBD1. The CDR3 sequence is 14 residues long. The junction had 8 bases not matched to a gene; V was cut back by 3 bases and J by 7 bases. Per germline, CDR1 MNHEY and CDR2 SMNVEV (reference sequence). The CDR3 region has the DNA TGTGCCAGCAGTTTCGGACAGGGAAGCCGTGAGCAGTACTTC. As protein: CASSFGQGSREQYF.

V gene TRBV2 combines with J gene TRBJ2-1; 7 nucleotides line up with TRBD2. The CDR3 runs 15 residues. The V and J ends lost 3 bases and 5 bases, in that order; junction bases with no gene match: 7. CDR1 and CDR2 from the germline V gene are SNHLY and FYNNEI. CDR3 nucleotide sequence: TGTGCCAGCAGTGAGCACGCGGGAGCGAACAATGAGCAGTTCTTC. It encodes CASSEHAGANNEQFF.

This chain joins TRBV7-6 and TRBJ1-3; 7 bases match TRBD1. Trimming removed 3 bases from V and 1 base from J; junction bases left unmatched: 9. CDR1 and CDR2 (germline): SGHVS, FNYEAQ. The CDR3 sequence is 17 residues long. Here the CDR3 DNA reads TGTGCCAGCAGCTTGTTTGAGGGGGCGGTTTCTGGAAACACCATATATTTT. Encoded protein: CASSLFEGAVSGNTIYF.

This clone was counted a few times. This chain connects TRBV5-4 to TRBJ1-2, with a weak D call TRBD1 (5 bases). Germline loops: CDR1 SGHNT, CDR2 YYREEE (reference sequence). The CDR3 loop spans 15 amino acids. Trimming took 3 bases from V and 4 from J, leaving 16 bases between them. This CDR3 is CASSYDLGQVYGYTF. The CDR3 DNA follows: TGTGCCAGCAGCTACGATTTGGGGCAGGTCTATGGCTACACCTTC.

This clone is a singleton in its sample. The CDR3 is CASSQGYDRTSGNTIYF. The CDR3 DNA sequence: TGCGCCAGCAGCCAAGGGTACGACAGGACCTCTGGAAACACCATATATTTT. The chain combines TRBV4-1 with TRBJ1-3; the D gene is possibly TRBD1 (6 bases). Germline CDR1 is MGHRA and CDR2 is YSYEKL. CDR3 size: 17 residues. The V end was cut by 1 base, the J end by 0 bases, with 13 bases between.

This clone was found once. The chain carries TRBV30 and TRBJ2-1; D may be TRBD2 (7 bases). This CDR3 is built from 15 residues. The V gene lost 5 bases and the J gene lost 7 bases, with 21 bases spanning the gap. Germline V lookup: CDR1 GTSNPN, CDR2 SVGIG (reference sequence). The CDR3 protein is CAWQTSGGGRNEQFF. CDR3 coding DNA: TGTGCCTGGCAGACCTCGGGCGGGGGCCGTAATGAGCAGTTCTTC. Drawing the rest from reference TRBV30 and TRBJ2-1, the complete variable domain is SQTIHQWPATLVQPVGSPLSLECTVEGTSNPNLYWYRQAAGRGLQLLFYSVGIGQISSEVPQNLSASRPQDRQFILSSKKLLLSDSGFYLCAWQTSGGGRNEQFFGPGTRLTVL.

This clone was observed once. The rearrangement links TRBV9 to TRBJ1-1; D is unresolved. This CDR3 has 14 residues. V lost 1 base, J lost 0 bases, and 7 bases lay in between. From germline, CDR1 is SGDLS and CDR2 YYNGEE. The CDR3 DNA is TGTGCCAGCAGCGTACAAAGCATGAACACTGAAGCTTTCTTT. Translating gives CASSVQSMNTEAFF. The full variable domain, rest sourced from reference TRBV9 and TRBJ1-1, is DSGVTQTPKHLITATGQRVTLRCSPRSGDLSVYWYQQSLDQGLQFLIQYYNGEERAKGNILERFSAQQFPDLHSELNLSSLELGDSALYFCASSVQSMNTEAFFGQGTRLTVV.

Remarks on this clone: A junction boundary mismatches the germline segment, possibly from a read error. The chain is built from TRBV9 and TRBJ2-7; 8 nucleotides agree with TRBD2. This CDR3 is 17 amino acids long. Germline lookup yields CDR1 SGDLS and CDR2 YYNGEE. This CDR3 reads CASSDGGGASGPYAQYF. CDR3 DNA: TGTGCCAGCAGCGACGGTGGGGGGGCTAGCGGGCCCTACGCGCAGTACTTC. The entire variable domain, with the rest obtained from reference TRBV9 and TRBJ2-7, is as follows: DSGVTQTPKHLITATGQRVTLRCSPRSGDLSVYWYQQSLDQGLQFLIQYYNGEERAKGNILERFSAQQFPDLHSELNLSSLELGDSALYFCASSDGGGASGPYAQYFGPGTRLTVT.

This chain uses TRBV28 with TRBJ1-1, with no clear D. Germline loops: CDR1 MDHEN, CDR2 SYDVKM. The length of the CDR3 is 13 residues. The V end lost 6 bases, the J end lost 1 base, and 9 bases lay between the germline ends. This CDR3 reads CASSPTANTEAFF. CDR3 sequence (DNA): TGTGCCAGCAGCCCCACAGCGAACACTGAAGCTTTCTTT.

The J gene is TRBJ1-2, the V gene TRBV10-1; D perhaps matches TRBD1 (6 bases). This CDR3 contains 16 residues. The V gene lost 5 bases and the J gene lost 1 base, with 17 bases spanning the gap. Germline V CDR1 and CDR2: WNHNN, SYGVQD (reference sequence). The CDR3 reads CASSTQPRTVNYGYTF. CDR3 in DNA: TGCGCCAGCAGTACACAACCCAGGACAGTTAACTATGGCTACACCTTC.

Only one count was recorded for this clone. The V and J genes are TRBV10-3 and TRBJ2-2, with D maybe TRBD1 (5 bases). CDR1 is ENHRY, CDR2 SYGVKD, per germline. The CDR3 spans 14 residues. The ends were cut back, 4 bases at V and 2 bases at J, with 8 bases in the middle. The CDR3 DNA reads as TGTGCCATCAGTGCTCAGGGAAACACCGGGGAGCTGTTTTTT. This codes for CAISAQGNTGELFF.

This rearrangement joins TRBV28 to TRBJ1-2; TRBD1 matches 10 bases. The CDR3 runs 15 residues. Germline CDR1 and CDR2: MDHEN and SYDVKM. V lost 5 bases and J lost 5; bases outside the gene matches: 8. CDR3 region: CASSLTGQGRYGYTF. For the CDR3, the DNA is TGTGCCAGCAGTCTCACGGGACAGGGGAGGTATGGCTACACCTTC.